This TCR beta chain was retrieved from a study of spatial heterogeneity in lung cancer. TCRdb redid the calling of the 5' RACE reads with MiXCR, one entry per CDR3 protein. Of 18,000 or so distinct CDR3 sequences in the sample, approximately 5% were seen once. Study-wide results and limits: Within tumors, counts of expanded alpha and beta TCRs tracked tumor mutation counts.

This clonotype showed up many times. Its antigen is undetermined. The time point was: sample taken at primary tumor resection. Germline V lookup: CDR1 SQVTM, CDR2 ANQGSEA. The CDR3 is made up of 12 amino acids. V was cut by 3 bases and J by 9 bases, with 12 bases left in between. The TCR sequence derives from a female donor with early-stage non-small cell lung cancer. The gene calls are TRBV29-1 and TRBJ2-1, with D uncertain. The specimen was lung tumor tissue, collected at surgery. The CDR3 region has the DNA TGCAGCGTTGAGAAGGGCCCGATTGAGCAGTTCTTC. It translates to CSVEKGPIEQFF.